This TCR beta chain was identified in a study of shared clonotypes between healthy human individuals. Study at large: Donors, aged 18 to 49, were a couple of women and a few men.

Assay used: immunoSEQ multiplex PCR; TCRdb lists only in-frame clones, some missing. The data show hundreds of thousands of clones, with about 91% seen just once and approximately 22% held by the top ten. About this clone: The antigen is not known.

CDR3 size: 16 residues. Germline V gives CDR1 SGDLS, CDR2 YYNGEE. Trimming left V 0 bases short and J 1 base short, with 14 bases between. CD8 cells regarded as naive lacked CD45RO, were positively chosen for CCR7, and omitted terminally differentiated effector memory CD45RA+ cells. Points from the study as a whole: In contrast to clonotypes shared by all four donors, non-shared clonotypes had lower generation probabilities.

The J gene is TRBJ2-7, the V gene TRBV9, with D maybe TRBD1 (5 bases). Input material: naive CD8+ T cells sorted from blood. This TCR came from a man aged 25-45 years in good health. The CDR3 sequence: CASSVASRASSYEQYF. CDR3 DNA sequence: TGTGCCAGCAGCGTAGCTTCCAGGGCCTCTTCCTACGAGCAGTACTTC.